This TCR beta chain was profiled in a study of blood T cell repertoires in COVID-19 (dated by TCRdb to the early 2020s). As for the study more broadly: The collaborator samples originated in the United States, Italy and Spain and spanned the acute and convalescent phases of COVID-19. The prospective study material was composed of cDNA or gDNA derived from T cells, B-cell-depleted T cells, or PBMCs. The dataset comprised deeply sampled blood TCRbeta repertoires from subjects exposed to, actively infected with, or recovered from COVID-19. The repertoires were released in a freely available public database meant as a resource for research on the immune response to SARS-CoV-2. The samples were drawn from the first 160 participants of the ongoing ImmuneRACE study and from 950 to 1,500 subjects provided by 6 global collaborators. A de-identified subject ID, COVID-19 status, age in years and sex were almost always included in the sample metadata. Where available, HLA class I and class II types were taken from metadata supplied by the sample provider and were not determined by assay-based typing. Paper-wide results and their limitations: How much clinical and demographic metadata was included differed by source and by participant, and the metadata was provided uncurated.

TCRbeta CDR3 regions were amplified from genomic DNA by means of the immunoSEQ Assay, a bias-controlled multiplex PCR. As for the original processing: The number of nucleated cells in each sample was estimated by amplification of reference gene primers within the assay. To quantify the absolute abundance of each unique TCRbeta CDR3 rearrangement, sequence reads were collapsed and filtered. Productive Simpson clonality was computed per sample as the square root of Simpson's diversity index over productive rearrangements. In TCRdb, the immuneACCESS table is reduced to in-frame sequences with V and J assigned. These tables do not hold every clone; where another copy was compared, an unresolved V gene accounts for under half, and the others remain unexplained. V, J and clone size reflect that table, while D and trimming were determined from the DNA. The sample table contains tens of thousands of clones; only one count was recorded for 75% to 90% of them. The ten largest make up 4.5% to 5% of the sample.

Compared with germline, V lacks 4 bases and J lacks 7 bases; bases without a gene match: 2. CDR1 and CDR2 are read off the germline V gene (reference sequence) as SEHNR and FQNEAQ. The CDR3 spans 13 residues, from the cysteine through the phenylalanine. Kept here is only the CDR3 DNA, which spans 39 bases and is read in frame from base 1. The collaborating institutions used their own protocols to collect whole blood in K2EDTA tubes. Collaborator samples were shipped for TCRbeta analysis as frozen whole blood, isolated PBMCs, or DNA extracted from either sample type. This clone occurred a few times. The specificity of this receptor is unknown. No per-base quality is available; no much larger clone lies one base away.

What was sequenced was peripheral blood. Recombination joined TRBV7-9 with TRBJ1-5; 9 bases in the junction line up with TRBD1. The origin of this receptor is a woman aged 50 to 65 with active COVID-19. At the DNA level, the sequence is TGTGCCAGCAGCTCCGGACAGGGGCAGCCCCAGCATTTT. Translated, it reads CASSSGQGQPQHF.